The 27 T cell receptor beta chains given below trace back to one sample, sequenced in a study of identical twins (dated by TCRdb to about 2016). Libraries were constructed by 5' RACE. The instrument was an Illumina HiSeq 2000. Using fastp trimming at Q25 and MiXCR clonotype assembly, TCRdb reanalyzed the public sequencing data and kept in-frame beta chains. Entries are consolidated by CDR3 protein sequence, retaining the most common genes and DNA. The sample table lists some 260,000 distinct CDR3 sequences, over 12% of them with a count of one. Approximately 9.3% of the sample comes from the top ten. The specimen was memory (CD45RO+) T cells sorted from blood. The cell subset or site label for this specimen denotes: CD45RO+ enriched T cells. Receptors originate from a woman aged 18 to 35 in good health.

The rearrangement joins TRBV10-1 to TRBJ1-1; no firm D call. V gave up 6 bases and J gave up 3 bases, with 11 bases separating them. Germline-derived CDR1 and CDR2 are WNHNN and SYGVQD (reference sequence). This CDR3 region has 13 residues. The CDR3 reads CASSQSVDTEAFF. The CDR3 DNA reads TGCGCCAGCAGCCAGAGTGTGGACACTGAAGCTTTCTTT.

This rearrangement joins TRBV5-1 to TRBJ1-1; 8 bases line up with TRBD1. CDR3 length: 16 amino acids. Germline V gene sequence: CDR1 SGHRS, CDR2 YFSETQ. Trimming took 3 bases from V and 0 from J; bases not matched to a gene: 7. CDR3 sequence reads: CASSWETGALNTEAFF. CDR3 bases: TGCGCCAGCAGCTGGGAGACAGGGGCGTTGAACACTGAAGCTTTCTTT.

This clonotype was observed a handful of times. The CDR3 DNA is TGTGCCAGCAGTCTAGGGACAGCTCTCGGTGTTGAAGCTTTCTTT. It codes for CASSLGTALGVEAFF. The chain links TRBV12-3 or TRBV12-4 to TRBJ1-1, with 7 nucleotides matching TRBD1. Germline trimming cut 5 bases from V and 7 bases from J; bases unmatched to any gene: 13. The CDR3 spans 15 residues.

This clonotype was seen only a few times. The V and J genes are TRBV9 and TRBJ2-2; the match to TRBD2 covers 9 bases. V gave up 0 bases and J gave up 4 bases; unmatched junction bases: 7. CDR3 size: 17 residues. Germline CDR1 SGDLS, CDR2 YYNGEE. This chain's CDR3 is CASSVAAGGSRTGELFF. CDR3 sequence (DNA): TGTGCCAGCAGCGTAGCAGCGGGGGGATCGCGCACCGGGGAGCTGTTTTTT.

Only a few counts were recorded for this clonotype. J is TRBJ2-2 and V is TRBV6-5; either TRBD1 or TRBD2 may fit D (5 bases each). The CDR3 spans 14 residues. V was clipped by 3 bases and J by 3 bases, with 8 bases between them. Germline V gene lookup returns CDR1 MNHEY and CDR2 SVGAGI. The CDR3 loop reads CASSYRGDTGELFF. The CDR3 DNA sequence: TGTGCCAGCAGTTATCGAGGGGACACCGGGGAGCTGTTTTTT.

The genes are TRBV24-1 and TRBJ2-5; weak D call: TRBD2 (6 bases). Trimming shortened V by 4 bases and J by 5 bases, and 13 bases separated the two germline ends. The germline gives CDR1 KGHDR, CDR2 SFDVKD. This CDR3 comprises 14 residues. This CDR3 is CATSESGTYETQYF. The DNA for the CDR3 is TGTGCCACCAGTGAGTCTGGGACTTACGAGACCCAGTACTTC.

V is TRBV7-2 and J is TRBJ2-7; the match to TRBD1 covers 7 bases. CDR1 is SGHTA, CDR2 FQGNSA, per germline. The CDR3 contains 16 residues. The junction had 8 bases not matched to a gene; V was cut back by 1 base and J by 2 bases. The CDR3 DNA reads TGTGCCAGCAGCTTAGACTCCGGGACAGTCACCTACGAGCAGTACTTC. This sequence encodes CASSLDSGTVTYEQYF.

The rearrangement joins TRBV12-3 or TRBV12-4 to TRBJ1-1; TRBD1 matches 7 bases. This CDR3 is built from 15 residues. V shed 6 bases, J shed 1 base, and the junction held 8 bases outside the gene matches. The DNA of the CDR3 is TGTGCCAGCAGCAAGCCAGGGACAGCGAACACTGAAGCTTTCTTT. Translated: CASSKPGTANTEAFF.

This chain connects TRBV5-5 to TRBJ2-2, with a possible D match to TRBD2 (5 bases). The V gene's germline CDR1 is SGHKS and CDR2 YYEKEE (reference sequence). The CDR3 covers 13 residues. Trimming stripped 2 bases from V and 7 bases from J, with 9 bases between. This chain's CDR3 is CASSFYSGGELFF. As DNA, the CDR3 is TGTGCCAGCAGCTTCTACAGCGGCGGGGAGCTGTTTTTT.

There are a few counts of this clonotype. This rearrangement joins TRBV7-9 to TRBJ2-1, with a weak D call TRBD2 (5 bases). V was shortened by 5 bases and J by 7 bases, with 18 bases between the two germline ends. In germline, CDR1 is SEHNR, CDR2 FQNEAQ (reference sequence). CDR3 length: 15 residues. CDR3 in amino acids: CASSPTRTGGNEQFF. CDR3 nucleotides: TGTGCCAGCAGCCCCACTAGAACTGGTGGGAATGAGCAGTTCTTC.

There are a few counts of this clonotype. The chain couples TRBV29-1 to TRBJ1-2; D not certain. The V gene's germline CDR1 is SQVTM and CDR2 ANQGSEA. With 4 bases removed from V and 7 bases from J, the gap between germline ends came to 13 bases. The CDR3 extends over 12 amino acids. The CDR3 sequence is CSVGAGMGGYTF. The CDR3, as DNA: TGCAGCGTTGGAGCGGGAATGGGTGGCTACACCTTC.

This clonotype came up a few times. The rearrangement links TRBV18 to TRBJ2-7; D might be TRBD1 (5 bases). The CDR3 is 16 amino acids. Trimming cost V 3 bases and J 0 bases, with 15 bases left between them. Germline lookup yields CDR1 KGHSH and CDR2 LQKENI. The CDR3 DNA reads TGTGCCAGCTCACCGAATAAGGGGCAGAGCTCCTACGAGCAGTACTTC. It specifies CASSPNKGQSSYEQYF. Filled out from reference TRBV18 and TRBJ2-7, the complete variable domain reads NAGVMQNPRHLVRRRGQEARLRCSPMKGHSHVYWYRQLPEEGLKFMVYLQKENIIDESGMPKERFSAEFPKEGPSILRIQQVVRGDSAAYFCASSPNKGQSSYEQYFGPGTRLTVT.

This clonotype turned up a few times. The chain couples TRBV10-3 to TRBJ1-1; 9 nucleotides line up with TRBD1. The CDR3 sequence is 12 residues long. V lost 11 bases and J lost 7; bases outside the gene matches: 8. Per germline, CDR1 ENHRY and CDR2 SYGVKD. The CDR3 is CAATGGAGEAFF. The CDR3, as DNA: TGTGCCGCCACAGGGGGCGCCGGTGAAGCTTTCTTT.

This clonotype was recorded many times. The V and J genes are TRBV20-1 and TRBJ1-5; D is ambiguous. CDR3 length: 15 amino acids. The V and J ends lost 1 base and 1 base respectively, with 11 bases between them. In germline, CDR1 is DFQATT, CDR2 SNEGSKA (reference sequence). The CDR3 is CSARAGSASNQPQHF. CDR3 bases: TGCAGTGCTAGAGCAGGCTCGGCGAGCAATCAGCCCCAGCATTTT.

The chain employs TRBV6-2 or TRBV6-3 and TRBJ2-1, with D unclear. The CDR3 contains 15 residues. V was trimmed by 2 bases and J by 0 bases, leaving 8 bases between them. The germline V gene has CDR1 MNHEY and CDR2 SVGEGT. The CDR3: CASSYTDGSYNEQFF. In DNA form, the CDR3 reads TGTGCCAGCAGTTACACGGACGGCTCCTACAATGAGCAGTTCTTC.

This chain connects TRBV5-1 to TRBJ2-1, with TRBD2 identical over 7 bases. The J segment lost 5 bases and the V segment lost 4 bases, leaving 3 bases of the junction unmatched. The germline V gene encodes CDR1 SGHRS and CDR2 YFSETQ. The CDR3 loop spans 13 amino acids. The chain's CDR3 is CASSILANNEQFF. CDR3 coding DNA: TGCGCCAGCAGCATACTAGCGAACAATGAGCAGTTCTTC.

The chain uses TRBV7-8 and TRBJ1-1, with D perhaps TRBD1 (5 bases). Germline assignment: CDR1 SGHVS and CDR2 FQNEAQ. The CDR3 totals 13 residues. V was cut by 6 bases and J by 10 bases, with 18 bases left in between. CDR3: CASRRDSVNLAFF. The CDR3 coding sequence is TGTGCCAGCAGACGGGACTCAGTGAACCTAGCTTTCTTT. The full variable domain, its missing parts supplied by reference TRBV7-8 and TRBJ1-1, is GAGVSQSPRYKVAKRGQDVALRCDPISGHVSLFWYQQALGQGPEFLTYFQNEAQLDKSGLPSDRFFAERPEGSVSTLKIQRTQQEDSAVYLCASRRDSVNLAFFGQGTRLTVV.

This clonotype came up a few times. This chain joins TRBV23-1 and TRBJ2-7; D is possibly TRBD2 (6 bases). TRBV23-1 is labeled an ORF, and its function is uncertain. The V end lost 4 bases, the J end lost 5 bases, and 6 bases lay between the germline ends. CDR3 length: 11 residues. CDR3 nucleotide sequence: TGCGCCAGCAGTCGGGAGGACGAGCAGTACTTC. Its protein is CASSREDEQYF.

CDR3 in DNA: TGTGCCAGCAGTCCAGGGTCCGGGGACTATGGCTACACCTTC. It translates to CASSPGSGDYGYTF. The J gene is TRBJ1-2, the V gene TRBV27; possibly TRBD1 for D (5 bases). V was clipped by 5 bases and J by 3 bases, with 13 bases between them. The CDR3 contains 14 residues. Germline-derived CDR1 and CDR2 are MNHEY and SMNVEV (reference sequence).

The chain employs TRBV10-2 and TRBJ2-7; TRBD1 is a possible D gene (5 bases). The CDR3 sequence is 13 residues long. V was shortened by 4 bases and J by 2 bases, with 9 bases between the two germline ends. Germline lookup yields CDR1 WSHSY and CDR2 SAAADI. The chain's CDR3 is CASSGQGPYEQYF. The CDR3 coding sequence is TGCGCCAGCAGTGGTCAGGGCCCCTACGAGCAGTACTTC.

This clonotype was counted between two and nine times. The CDR3 sequence is CASRQGLGTDTQYF. The CDR3, as DNA: TGTGCCAGCAGGCAGGGGTTGGGCACAGATACGCAGTATTTT. The chain links TRBV6-1 to TRBJ2-3; tentative D call: TRBD1 (6 bases). The germline V gene encodes CDR1 MNHNS and CDR2 SASEGT. Deletions cut 6 bases from V and 1 base from J, with 11 bases between. This CDR3 contains 14 residues.

This clonotype was found a few times. The gene calls are TRBV9 and TRBJ2-3; D is perhaps TRBD1 (6 bases). The CDR3 is 16 residues long. With 3 bases removed from V and 6 bases from J, the gap between germline ends came to 20 bases. Germline loops: CDR1 SGDLS, CDR2 YYNGEE. The chain's CDR3 is CASSAEMGHREDTQYF. The CDR3 DNA reads as TGTGCCAGCAGCGCAGAAATGGGACACCGTGAGGATACGCAGTATTTT.

Many counts were recorded for this clonotype. The J gene is TRBJ2-1, the V gene TRBV11-1; 15 bases match TRBD2. The V gene end was trimmed by 2 bases and the J gene end by 1 base; junction bases not matched to a gene: 6. The germline V gene encodes CDR1 SGHAT and CDR2 FQDESV (reference sequence). The CDR3 has 19 residues. CDR3 coding DNA: TGTGCCAGCAGCTTATCTGCGGGACTAGCGGGAGGATCCTACAATGAGCAGTTCTTC. Residues: CASSLSAGLAGGSYNEQFF.

This clonotype showed up just a few times. The chain combines TRBV20-1 with TRBJ1-1; possibly TRBD1 for D (5 bases). Germline CDR1 is DFQATT and CDR2 is SNEGSKA (reference sequence). This CDR3 has 15 amino acids. The V gene lost 3 bases and the J gene lost 2 bases, with 16 bases spanning the gap. This CDR3 reads CSASPARGRNTEAFF. The CDR3 DNA sequence: TGCAGTGCTAGTCCCGCCCGGGGGAGAAACACTGAAGCTTTCTTT.

This clonotype was observed many times. The genes are TRBV2 and TRBJ2-1; 7 bases are a match to TRBD2. CDR1 and CDR2 (germline): SNHLY, FYNNEI. J lost 5 bases, V lost 5 bases, and 6 bases had no gene match. This CDR3 region has 14 residues. CDR3 nucleotide sequence: TGTGCCAGCAGTCGTGCCGGGACTAACAATGAGCAGTTCTTC. Its protein product is CASSRAGTNNEQFF. Together with reference TRBV2 and TRBJ2-1, the CDR3 gives the full variable domain: EPEVTQTPSHQVTQMGQEVILRCVPISNHLYFYWYRQILGQKVEFLVSFYNNEISEKSEIFDDQFSVERPDGSNFTLKIRSTKLEDSAMYFCASSRAGTNNEQFFGPGTRLTVL.

This clonotype was seen only a few times. The chain links TRBV29-1 to TRBJ1-5; D is ambiguous. Looked up from germline, CDR1 is SQVTM and CDR2 is ANQGSEA. The V gene lost 3 bases and the J gene lost 5 bases, with 11 bases spanning the gap. The CDR3 consists of 13 residues. The DNA of the CDR3 is TGCAGCGTTGATACGGGCAACCATCAGCCCCAGCATTTT. It translates to CSVDTGNHQPQHF.

V gene TRBV20-1 combines with J gene TRBJ2-5; 12 bases map to TRBD2. The CDR3 is 16 residues long. CDR1 and CDR2 from the germline V gene are DFQATT and SNEGSKA (reference sequence). V lost 1 base, J lost 4 bases, and 7 bases stayed unmatched. The CDR3 DNA reads as TGCAGTGCTAGAGGTTATGCTAGCGGGAGGGGAGAGACCCAGTACTTC. Translating it yields CSARGYASGRGETQYF.